This TCR beta chain emerged from a study of control samples from healthy donors and cancer patients. In this sample, this clone turned up once. V lost 5 bases to trimming and J lost 7 bases; unmatched junction nucleotides: 10. Per the germline V gene, CDR1 is LGHDT and CDR2 is YNNKEL (reference sequence). This CDR3 has 14 amino acids. This table comes from immunoSEQ multiplex PCR, and its TCRdb copy is limited to in-frame clones, with some not included. The profile shows around 130,000 clones, roughly 90% of them singletons. The clonotype comes from a man aged 45 to 65 in good health. The chain recombines TRBV3-1 (or the pseudogene TRBV3-2) with TRBJ1-2; TRBD1 agrees at 7 bases. Sequencing input: blood. Here the CDR3 reads CASSTRQGEGGYTF. The CDR3 DNA sequence: TGTGCCAGCAGCACCCGACAGGGTGAGGGTGGCTACACCTTC.